This section outlines one T cell receptor (beta chain) sequence together with its context. In the PCR, 60 Vbeta and 13 Jbeta primers were used. Method: immunoSEQ multiplex PCR; TCRdb's copy keeps in-frame clones and lacks some. The table lists over 100,000 clones, about 79% of them singletons. The record originates from a study of cytomegalovirus exposure and HLA in healthy donors. V lost 4 bases to trimming and J lost 2 bases, with 16 bases between them. This CDR3 has 16 amino acids. The germline gives CDR1 LGHNA, CDR2 YNFKEQ. The sequence was obtained from a man aged 60-69 years in good health and CMV-seropositive. The chain employs TRBV4-2 and TRBJ2-3, with D maybe TRBD2 (7 bases). The specimen sequenced was PBMCs. The CDR3 region has the DNA TGTGCCAGCAGCCTTGCAGAGGGGGGGAACACAGATACGCAGTATTTT. Amino acid sequence: CASSLAEGGNTDTQYF.